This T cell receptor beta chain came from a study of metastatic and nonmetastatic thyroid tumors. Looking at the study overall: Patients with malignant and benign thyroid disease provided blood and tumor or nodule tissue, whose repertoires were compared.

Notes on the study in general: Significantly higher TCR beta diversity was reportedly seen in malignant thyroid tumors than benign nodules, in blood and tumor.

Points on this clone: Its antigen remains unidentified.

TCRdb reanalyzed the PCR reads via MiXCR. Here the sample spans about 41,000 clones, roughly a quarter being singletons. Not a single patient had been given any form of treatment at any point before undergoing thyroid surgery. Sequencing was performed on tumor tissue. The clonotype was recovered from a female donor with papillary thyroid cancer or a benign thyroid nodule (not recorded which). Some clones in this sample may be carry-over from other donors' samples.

The CDR3 coding sequence is TGCAGTGCTAGAGATGGGGCAGAAAACTCCTACGAGCAGTACTTC. Protein: CSARDGAENSYEQYF. The chain is built from TRBV20-1 and TRBJ2-7; possible D gene TRBD1, 5 bases. This CDR3 is 15 amino acids long. The germline V gene encodes CDR1 DFQATT and CDR2 SNEGSKA (reference sequence). The V end was cut by 0 bases, the J end by 0 bases, with 12 bases between.